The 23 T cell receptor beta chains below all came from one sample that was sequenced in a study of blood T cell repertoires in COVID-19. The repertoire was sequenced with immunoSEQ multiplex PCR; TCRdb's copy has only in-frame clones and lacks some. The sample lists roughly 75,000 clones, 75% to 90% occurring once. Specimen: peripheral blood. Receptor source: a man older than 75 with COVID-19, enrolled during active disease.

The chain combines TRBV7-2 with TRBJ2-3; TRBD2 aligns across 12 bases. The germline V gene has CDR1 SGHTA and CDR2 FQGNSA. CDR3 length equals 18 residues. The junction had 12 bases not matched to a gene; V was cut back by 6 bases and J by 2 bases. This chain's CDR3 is CASRRLAGARGFTDTQYF. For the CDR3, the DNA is TGTGCCAGCAGGAGACTAGCGGGGGCCCGGGGCTTCACAGATACGCAGTATTTT.

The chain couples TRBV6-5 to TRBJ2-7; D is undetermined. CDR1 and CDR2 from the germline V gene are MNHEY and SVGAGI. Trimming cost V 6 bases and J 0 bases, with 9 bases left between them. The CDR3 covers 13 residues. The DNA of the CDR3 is TGTGCCAGCAGGTCGCCGGGCTCCTACGAGCAGTACTTC. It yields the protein CASRSPGSYEQYF.

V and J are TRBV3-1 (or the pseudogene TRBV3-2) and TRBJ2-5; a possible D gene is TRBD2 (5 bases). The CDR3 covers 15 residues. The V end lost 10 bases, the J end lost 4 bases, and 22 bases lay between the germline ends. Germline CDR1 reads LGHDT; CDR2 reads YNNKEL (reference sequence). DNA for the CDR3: TGTGCCACAAGAATATCCTCCGGCCGGGGAGAGACCCAGTACTTC. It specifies CATRISSGRGETQYF.

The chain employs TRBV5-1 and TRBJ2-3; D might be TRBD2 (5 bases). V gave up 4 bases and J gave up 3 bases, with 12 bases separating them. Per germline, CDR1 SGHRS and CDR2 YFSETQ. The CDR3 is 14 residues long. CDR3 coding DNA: TGCGCCAGCAGCCCCGGCACGGGAACAGATACGCAGTATTTT. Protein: CASSPGTGTDTQYF.

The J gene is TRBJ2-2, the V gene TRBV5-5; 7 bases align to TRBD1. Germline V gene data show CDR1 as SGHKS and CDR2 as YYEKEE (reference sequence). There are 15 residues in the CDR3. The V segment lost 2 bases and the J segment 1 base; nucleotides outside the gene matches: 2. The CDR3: CASSFGDRNTGELFF. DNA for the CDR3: TGTGCCAGCAGCTTCGGGGACAGGAACACCGGGGAGCTGTTTTTT.

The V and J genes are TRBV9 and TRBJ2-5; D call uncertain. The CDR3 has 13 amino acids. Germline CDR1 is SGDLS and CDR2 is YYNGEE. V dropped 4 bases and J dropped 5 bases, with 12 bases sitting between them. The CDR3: CASSPGPGETQYF. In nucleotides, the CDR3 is TGTGCCAGCAGCCCAGGCCCTGGGGAGACCCAGTACTTC.

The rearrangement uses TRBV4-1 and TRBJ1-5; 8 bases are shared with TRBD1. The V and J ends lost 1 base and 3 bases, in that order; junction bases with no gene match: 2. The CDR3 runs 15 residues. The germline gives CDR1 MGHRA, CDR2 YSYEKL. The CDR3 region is CASSQGQGANQPQHF. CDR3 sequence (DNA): TGCGCCAGCAGCCAAGGGCAGGGGGCCAATCAGCCCCAGCATTTT.

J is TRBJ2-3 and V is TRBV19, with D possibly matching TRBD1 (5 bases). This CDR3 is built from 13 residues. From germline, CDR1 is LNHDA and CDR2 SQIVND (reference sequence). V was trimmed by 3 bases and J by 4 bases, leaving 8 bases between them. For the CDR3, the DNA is TGTGCCAGTAGTATCCCAGGGCCAGATACGCAGTATTTT. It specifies CASSIPGPDTQYF.

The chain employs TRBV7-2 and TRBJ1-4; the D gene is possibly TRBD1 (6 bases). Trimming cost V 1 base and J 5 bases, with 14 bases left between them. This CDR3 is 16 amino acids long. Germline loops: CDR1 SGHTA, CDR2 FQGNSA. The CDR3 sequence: CASSLEGPRGNEKLFF. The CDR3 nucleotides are TGTGCCAGCAGCTTAGAGGGGCCCAGGGGAAATGAAAAACTGTTTTTT.

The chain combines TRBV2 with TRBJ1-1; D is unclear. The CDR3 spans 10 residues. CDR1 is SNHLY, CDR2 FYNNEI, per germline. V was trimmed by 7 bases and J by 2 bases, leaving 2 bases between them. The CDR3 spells CASTNTEAFF. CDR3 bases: TGTGCCAGCACAAACACTGAAGCTTTCTTT.

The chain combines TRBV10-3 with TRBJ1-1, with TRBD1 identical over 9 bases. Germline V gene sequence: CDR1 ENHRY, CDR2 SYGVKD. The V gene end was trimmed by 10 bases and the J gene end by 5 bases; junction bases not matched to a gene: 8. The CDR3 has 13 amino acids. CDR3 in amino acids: CATSPGTGTEAFF. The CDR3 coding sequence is TGTGCCACAAGTCCCGGGACAGGGACTGAAGCTTTCTTT.

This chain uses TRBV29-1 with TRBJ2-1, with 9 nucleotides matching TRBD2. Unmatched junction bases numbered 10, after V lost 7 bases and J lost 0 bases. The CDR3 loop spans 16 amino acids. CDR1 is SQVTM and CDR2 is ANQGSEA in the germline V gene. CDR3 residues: CSANSGGPSSYNEQFF. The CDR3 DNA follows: TGCAGCGCTAATAGCGGGGGCCCCAGCTCCTACAATGAGCAGTTCTTC.

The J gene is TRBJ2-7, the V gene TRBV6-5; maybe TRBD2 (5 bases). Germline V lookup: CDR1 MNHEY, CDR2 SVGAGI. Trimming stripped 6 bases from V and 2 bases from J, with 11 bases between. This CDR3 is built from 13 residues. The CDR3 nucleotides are TGTGCCAGCAGGCCCAGCGGAACCTACGAGCAGTACTTC. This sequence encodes CASRPSGTYEQYF.

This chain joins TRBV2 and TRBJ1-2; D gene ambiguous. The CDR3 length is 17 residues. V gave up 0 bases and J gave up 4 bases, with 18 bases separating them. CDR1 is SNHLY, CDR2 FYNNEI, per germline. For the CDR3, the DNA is TGTGCCAGCAGTGAAGCGGGGATAGGCCCTCGGGGCTATGGCTACACCTTC. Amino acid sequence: CASSEAGIGPRGYGYTF.

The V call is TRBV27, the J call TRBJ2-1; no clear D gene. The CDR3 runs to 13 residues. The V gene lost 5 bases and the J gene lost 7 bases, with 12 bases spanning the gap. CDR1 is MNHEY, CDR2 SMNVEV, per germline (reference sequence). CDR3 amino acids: CASSPGSWNEQFF. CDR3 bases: TGTGCCAGCAGTCCCGGGTCTTGGAATGAGCAGTTCTTC.

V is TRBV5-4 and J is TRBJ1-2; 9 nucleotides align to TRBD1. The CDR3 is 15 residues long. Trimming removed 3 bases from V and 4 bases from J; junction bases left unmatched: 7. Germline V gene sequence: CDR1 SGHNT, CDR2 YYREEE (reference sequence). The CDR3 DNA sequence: TGTGCCAGCAGCTCCCGGGACAGGGTCTCCTATGGCTACACCTTC. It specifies CASSSRDRVSYGYTF.

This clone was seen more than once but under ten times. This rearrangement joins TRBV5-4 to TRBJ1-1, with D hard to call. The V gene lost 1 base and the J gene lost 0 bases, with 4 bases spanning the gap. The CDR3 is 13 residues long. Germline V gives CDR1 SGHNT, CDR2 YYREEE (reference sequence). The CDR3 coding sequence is TGTGCCAGCAGCTTGACAGTGAACACTGAAGCTTTCTTT. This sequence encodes CASSLTVNTEAFF.

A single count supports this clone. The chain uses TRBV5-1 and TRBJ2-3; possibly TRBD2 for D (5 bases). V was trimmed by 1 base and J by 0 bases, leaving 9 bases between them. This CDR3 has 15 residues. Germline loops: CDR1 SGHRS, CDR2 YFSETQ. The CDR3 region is CASSLSGASTDTQYF. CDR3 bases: TGCGCCAGCAGCTTGAGCGGAGCTAGCACAGATACGCAGTATTTT.

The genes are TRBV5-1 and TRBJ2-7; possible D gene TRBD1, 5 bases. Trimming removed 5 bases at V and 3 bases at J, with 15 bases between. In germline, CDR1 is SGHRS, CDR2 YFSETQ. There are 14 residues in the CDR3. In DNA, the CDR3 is TGCGCCAGCAGTCCCTCCGGACACAGCTACGAGCAGTACTTC. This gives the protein CASSPSGHSYEQYF.

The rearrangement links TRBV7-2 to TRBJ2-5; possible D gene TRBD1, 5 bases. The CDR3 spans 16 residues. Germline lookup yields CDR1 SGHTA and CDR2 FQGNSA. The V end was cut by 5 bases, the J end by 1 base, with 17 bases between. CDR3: CASSRRAVRTQETQYF. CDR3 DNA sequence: TGTGCCAGCAGCCGCAGGGCAGTTCGGACCCAAGAGACCCAGTACTTC.

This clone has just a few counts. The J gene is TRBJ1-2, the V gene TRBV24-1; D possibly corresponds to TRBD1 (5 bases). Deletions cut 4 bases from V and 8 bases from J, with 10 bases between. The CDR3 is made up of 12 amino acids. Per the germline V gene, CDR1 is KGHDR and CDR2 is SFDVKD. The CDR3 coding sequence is TGTGCCACCAGTGAGGGGGGATCCGGCTACACCTTC. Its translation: CATSEGGSGYTF.

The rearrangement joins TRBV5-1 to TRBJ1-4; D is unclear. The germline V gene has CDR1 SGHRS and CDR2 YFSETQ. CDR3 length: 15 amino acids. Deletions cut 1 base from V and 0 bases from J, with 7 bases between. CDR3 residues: CASSLSTATNEKLFF. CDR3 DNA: TGCGCCAGCAGCTTGTCTACCGCAACTAATGAAAAACTGTTTTTT.

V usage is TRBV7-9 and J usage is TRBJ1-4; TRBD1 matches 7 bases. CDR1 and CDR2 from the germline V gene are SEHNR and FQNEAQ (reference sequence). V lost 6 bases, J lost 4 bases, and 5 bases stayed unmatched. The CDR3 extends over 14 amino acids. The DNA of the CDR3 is TGTGCCAGCAGTTCGACAGGGTTTAATGAAAAACTGTTTTTT. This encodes CASSSTGFNEKLFF. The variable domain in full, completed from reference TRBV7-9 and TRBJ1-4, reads DTGVSQNPRHKITKRGQNVTFRCDPISEHNRLYWYRQTLGQGPEFLTYFQNEAQLEKSRLLSDRFSAERPKGSFSTLEIQRTEQGDSAMYLCASSSTGFNEKLFFGSGTQLSVL.